One TCR beta chain is described in this entry. The antigen is undetermined. The beta constant-region primer was an equimolar mix of two oligonucleotides covering TRBC1 and TRBC2. Ligated cDNA was amplified by four rounds of PCR with nested alpha and beta constant-region primers and SP2. From the UMI-ligation and nested PCR reads, TCRdb called clonotypes with MiXCR, one entry per CDR3 protein. Among approximately 90,000 distinct CDR3 sequences listed, about 11% were seen once. After the first PCR, alpha and beta chain libraries were processed separately. Four subsets defined by CD45RA and CD27 were sorted after CD3, CD4, CD8 and live/dead staining. The CDR3 contains 16 residues. Deletions cut 6 bases from V and 3 bases from J, with 22 bases between. CDR1 and CDR2 (germline): DFQATT, SNEGSKA (reference sequence). The entry originates in a study of naive and memory T cell subsets. Findings and caveats of the study: Naive repertoires, especially CD8, held a few larger clonotypes, possibly memory cells re-expressing CD45RA.

Input material: naive CD4+ T cells from blood. The chain is built from TRBV20-1 and TRBJ2-3; D possibly corresponds to TRBD1 (6 bases). This receptor was obtained from a human donor in good health. The DNA of the CDR3 is TGCAGTGCCCTTCAACGCTGGGGGCCGGGGACAGATACGCAGTATTTT. It specifies CSALQRWGPGTDTQYF.